This TCR beta chain was captured in a study of blood T cell repertoires in COVID-19. Here immunoSEQ multiplex PCR was the method, and the copy in TCRdb shows in-frame clones only, minus some. The sample lists some 250,000 clones, 81% occurring once. Trimming removed 2 bases from V and 4 bases from J, with 14 bases in between. The germline gives CDR1 SEHNR, CDR2 FQNEAQ (reference sequence). The CDR3 runs to 15 residues. Sample: peripheral blood. The receptor was isolated from a woman over 75 with COVID-19, enrolled during active disease. J is TRBJ1-1 and V is TRBV7-9; D is undetermined. CDR3 protein: CASSLTANSVTEAFF. In DNA form, the CDR3 reads TGTGCCAGCAGCTTAACGGCCAACAGTGTCACTGAAGCTTTCTTT. Based on the CDR3 plus reference TRBV7-9 and TRBJ1-1, the full variable domain is DTGVSQNPRHKITKRGQNVTFRCDPISEHNRLYWYRQTLGQGPEFLTYFQNEAQLEKSRLLSDRFSAERPKGSFSTLEIQRTEQGDSAMYLCASSLTANSVTEAFFGQGTRLTVV.